The following is a T cell receptor beta chain sequence with its context. The sample belongs to a study of identical twins. Template switching (which added a universal primer site) was used, and cDNA carried unique molecular identifiers. One entry per CDR3 protein, called by TCRdb with MiXCR from the 5' RACE reads. The sample holds around 490,000 distinct CDR3 sequences, roughly 15% seen once. Trimming shortened V by 1 base and J by 10 bases, and 15 bases separated the two germline ends. Looked up from germline, CDR1 is DFQATT and CDR2 is SNEGSKA (reference sequence). This CDR3 region has 13 residues. This sample was shared with a second study, whose subject was yellow fever vaccine responses in identical twins.

Sequencing input: CD4+ T cells sorted from blood. This TCR was recovered from a woman aged 18-29 years in good health. The V and J genes are TRBV20-1 and TRBJ2-3; weak D call: TRBD2 (7 bases). The CDR3 region has the DNA TGCAGTGCTAGAGCTGCGGGGGCGATGCCGCAGTATTTT. Amino acid sequence: CSARAAGAMPQYF.